This T cell receptor (beta chain) was captured by sequencing in a study of T cell repertoires in cytomegalovirus infection (dated by TCRdb to the late 2010s). Context from the whole study: Donor HLA type was relevant to the analysis, as public TCR beta signatures indicated carriage of CMV infection together with the matching HLA type. The investigation overall reported the following: The ex vivo response was dominated by HLA-C-restricted CMV-specific TCR beta clonotypes, and the single most frequent clonotype in two of eight donors was supplied by these HLA-C-restricted clonotypes. In both this cohort and an independent cohort of some 350 donors, the cumulative frequency of public TCR beta family members distinguished carriers of CMV infection plus the relevant HLA type.

Sequencing instrument: Illumina HiSeq 1500. The raw public reads went through TCRdb reprocessing: fastp at Q25, MiXCR clone calling, in-frame beta chains kept. Records with the same CDR3 protein are collapsed into one entry carrying the most frequent genes and DNA. For this sample there are some 100,000 distinct CDR3 sequences; about 22% appear just once. The ten largest make up approximately 40% of the sample. Spanning cysteine to phenylalanine, the CDR3 consists of 15 amino acids. The read is trimmed to its CDR3 DNA, 45 bases read in frame from base 1. From the germline V gene, CDR1 is SGHVS and CDR2 is FQNEAQ. V loses 4 bases, J loses 0 bases, and the germline ends lie 10 bases apart. This clonotype was counted at least ten times. Its antigen is unknown. No clone much larger than this one lies a single base away; base qualities are absent.

The chain was built from TRBV7-8 and TRBJ1-3; the D gene is not confidently resolved. This TCR was recovered from a human donor in good health (CMV status not recorded). Some clones in this sample may be carry-over from other donors' samples. Sequenced material: CD8+ T cells from PBMCs. The nucleotide sequence is TGTGCCAGCAGCTCAAACCCTCCCTCTGGAAACACCATATATTTT. Its product reads: CASSSNPPSGNTIYF.